These 21 T cell receptor beta chains originate from one sample sequenced in a study of T cell responses to AZD1222 COVID-19 vaccine. Repertoires were generated with immunoSEQ multiplex PCR, while TCRdb's copy carries only in-frame clones and drops some. The sample includes 100,000 to 150,000 clones, around 90% seen only once; the top ten take about 6%. Sequences were derived from peripheral blood, sampled on day 0 of AZD1222 vaccination. These receptors all stem from an adult in good health.

CDR3 sequence reads: CASTRGGVDTDTQYF. The CDR3 nucleotides read TGTGCCAGCACCCGGGGGGGGGTAGACACAGATACGCAGTATTTT. The chain uses TRBV3-1 (or the pseudogene TRBV3-2) and TRBJ2-3, with 8 bases that match TRBD2. The CDR3 totals 15 residues. Germline V CDR1 and CDR2: LGHDT, YNNKEL (reference sequence). V shed 7 bases and J 2 bases; nucleotides not matched to a gene: 8.

CDR3 nucleotides: TGTGCCAGCAGCCAATTCACTGAAGCTTTCTTT. Its translation is CASSQFTEAFF. This sequence joins TRBV3-1 (or the pseudogene TRBV3-2) and TRBJ1-1; D remains ambiguous. The CDR3 consists of 11 residues. In germline, CDR1 is LGHDT, CDR2 YNNKEL (reference sequence). Trimming stripped 2 bases from V and 4 bases from J, with 2 bases between.

V gene TRBV10-3 combines with J gene TRBJ2-3; D is unresolved. V was shortened by 3 bases and J by 6 bases, with 7 bases between the two germline ends. The germline CDR1 and CDR2 sequences are ENHRY and SYGVKD. This CDR3 comprises 12 residues. The CDR3 DNA sequence: TGTGCCATCAGTGATATGATGGATACGCAGTATTTT. Protein: CAISDMMDTQYF.

The J gene is TRBJ1-2, the V gene TRBV7-2, with a possible D match to TRBD1 (5 bases). V dropped 5 bases and J dropped 6 bases, with 13 bases sitting between them. Germline CDR1 reads SGHTA; CDR2 reads FQGNSA. This CDR3 comprises 13 residues. CDR3 protein: CASSPQRGNGYTF. The DNA for the CDR3 is TGTGCCAGCAGCCCCCAGAGGGGTAATGGCTACACCTTC.

CDR3 sequence: CASSHVPRGLYGYTF. DNA of the CDR3: TGCGCCAGCAGCCATGTACCAAGGGGACTATATGGCTACACCTTC. V and J are TRBV4-3 and TRBJ1-2; possibly TRBD1 for D (5 bases). V was trimmed by 3 bases and J by 5 bases, leaving 16 bases between them. CDR1 is LGHNA, CDR2 YSLEER, per germline. CDR3 length equals 15 residues.

The chain carries TRBV11-2 and TRBJ2-7; D unresolved. The CDR3 runs to 11 residues. Germline CDR1 reads SGHAT; CDR2 reads FQNNGV. Trimming left V 0 bases short and J 5 bases short, with 2 bases between. The CDR3 bases are TGTGCCAGCAGCTTAGAAAACGAGCAGTACTTC. Encoded protein: CASSLENEQYF. The whole variable domain, remainder taken from reference TRBV11-2 and TRBJ2-7, is EAGVAQSPRYKIIEKRQSVAFWCNPISGHATLYWYQQILGQGPKLLIQFQNNGVVDDSQLPKDRFSAERLKGVDSTLKIQPAKLEDSAVYLCASSLENEQYFGPGTRLTVT.

The chain uses TRBV27 and TRBJ2-7, with 8 bases lining up with TRBD1. V was pared by 4 bases and J by 5 bases, with 10 bases of the junction left unmatched. Per germline, CDR1 MNHEY and CDR2 SMNVEV (reference sequence). The CDR3 runs to 15 residues. The CDR3 loop is CASSSQGAISHEQYF. The CDR3 DNA reads TGTGCCAGCAGTTCCCAGGGGGCAATTTCCCACGAGCAGTACTTC.

The chain's CDR3 is CAWSTGGSLKETQYF. DNA for the CDR3: TGTGCCTGGAGCACAGGGGGCAGCCTCAAAGAGACCCAGTACTTC. The chain has TRBV30 and TRBJ2-5; 9 bases are a match to TRBD1. V lost 3 bases, J lost 3 bases, and 8 bases stayed unmatched. The CDR3 spans 15 residues. Germline V gene lookup returns CDR1 GTSNPN and CDR2 SVGIG (reference sequence).

The genes are TRBV30 and TRBJ1-5; D might be TRBD1 (5 bases). This CDR3 is 14 amino acids long. CDR1 and CDR2 from the germline V gene are GTSNPN and SVGIG (reference sequence). The germline V and J ends were trimmed by 4 bases and 4 bases, with 14 bases remaining between them. CDR3 amino acids: CAWTAGSGNQPQHF. The CDR3 nucleotides are TGTGCCTGGACGGCAGGATCAGGGAATCAGCCCCAGCATTTT.

The sample holds a few counts of this clone. The CDR3 region has the DNA TGCGCCAGCAGCGTACAGAGTAACTATGGCTACACCTTC. As protein: CASSVQSNYGYTF. The gene calls are TRBV5-1 and TRBJ1-2; D call uncertain. Trimming removed 4 bases from V and 1 base from J, with 8 bases in between. Germline V gene lookup returns CDR1 SGHRS and CDR2 YFSETQ. This CDR3 region has 13 residues.

CDR3 sequence reads: CASSPSIWNTEAFF. The CDR3 DNA sequence: TGTGCCAGTAGCCCTTCCATCTGGAACACTGAAGCTTTCTTT. The rearrangement uses TRBV19 and TRBJ1-1; D gene ambiguous. Trimming cost V 6 bases and J 1 base, with 12 bases left between them. This CDR3 has 14 residues. Per the germline V gene, CDR1 is LNHDA and CDR2 is SQIVND (reference sequence). The complete variable domain, with remaining parts taken from reference TRBV19 and TRBJ1-1, reads DGGITQSPKYLFRKEGQNVTLSCEQNLNHDAMYWYRQDPGQGLRLIYYSQIVNDFQKGDIAEGYSVSREKKESFPLTVTSAQKNPTAFYLCASSPSIWNTEAFFGQGTRLTVV.

V gene TRBV7-3 combines with J gene TRBJ2-1; weak D call: TRBD2 (6 bases). This CDR3 contains 15 residues. Germline V gene data show CDR1 as SGHTA and CDR2 as FQGTGA. The ends were cut back, 5 bases at V and 8 bases at J, with 19 bases in the middle. The CDR3 is CASSRERSGGYEQFF. DNA for the CDR3: TGTGCCAGCAGCCGAGAACGGTCTGGAGGGTATGAGCAGTTCTTC.

This chain connects TRBV7-8 to TRBJ1-1; D is unclear. CDR3 length equals 13 residues. Trimming cost V 6 bases and J 0 bases, with 8 bases left between them. The germline V gene has CDR1 SGHVS and CDR2 FQNEAQ. The CDR3 protein is CASRGRMNTEAFF. As DNA, the CDR3 is TGTGCCAGCAGAGGACGTATGAACACTGAAGCTTTCTTT.

The chain recombines TRBV6-2 or TRBV6-3 with TRBJ1-5; D is possibly TRBD1 (6 bases). From germline, CDR1 is MNHEY and CDR2 SVGEGT. V dropped 2 bases and J dropped 3 bases, with 17 bases sitting between them. The CDR3 has 17 amino acids. CDR3 DNA sequence: TGTGCCAGCAGTTACGGGAGGGGGAAAGCGGACAATCAGCCCCAGCATTTT. This encodes CASSYGRGKADNQPQHF.

CDR3 amino acids: CASSWKERQPQHF. The DNA of the CDR3 is TGTGCCAGCAGTTGGAAAGAACGTCAGCCCCAGCATTTT. This chain uses TRBV27 with TRBJ1-5; D is undetermined. There are 13 residues in the CDR3. V lost 4 bases and J 6 bases, leaving 10 bases between the germline ends. Germline V lookup: CDR1 MNHEY, CDR2 SMNVEV (reference sequence).

This CDR3 is CASSLEGGRANYGYTF. As DNA, the CDR3 is TGTGCCAGCAGCTTGGAAGGAGGGCGAGCTAACTATGGCTACACCTTC. The chain has TRBV5-4 and TRBJ1-2, with D unclear. The CDR3 totals 16 residues. Germline loops: CDR1 SGHNT, CDR2 YYREEE (reference sequence). V was pared by 0 bases and J by 0 bases, with 12 bases between.

This chain uses TRBV18 with TRBJ2-5; TRBD1 agrees at 7 bases. Germline V gene lookup returns CDR1 KGHSH and CDR2 LQKENI. The trim removed 4 bases at V and 2 bases at J, leaving 4 bases unmatched. This CDR3 is built from 14 residues. In DNA form, the CDR3 reads TGTGCCAGCTCACAAATGACAGGGCAAGAGACCCAGTACTTC. Its translation is CASSQMTGQETQYF.

V gene TRBV20-1 combines with J gene TRBJ1-2, with D uncertain. The germline CDR1 and CDR2 sequences are DFQATT and SNEGSKA (reference sequence). Trimming shortened V by 0 bases and J by 6 bases, and 5 bases separated the two germline ends. The CDR3 totals 11 residues. CDR3 loop: CSARDAHGYTF. DNA for the CDR3: TGCAGTGCTAGAGACGCCCATGGCTACACCTTC.

This clone was seen just once. This rearrangement joins TRBV24-1 to TRBJ2-1, with 8 nucleotides matching TRBD2. CDR1 and CDR2 (germline): KGHDR, SFDVKD. CDR3 length: 14 amino acids. Trimming cost V 6 bases and J 6 bases; bases outside gene matches: 6. CDR3 residues: CATSTGTSVNEQFF. CDR3 nucleotide sequence: TGTGCCACCAGTACCGGGACTAGTGTCAATGAGCAGTTCTTC.

The genes are TRBV24-1 and TRBJ1-5; D gene unclear. V lost 7 bases and J 4 bases, leaving 10 bases between the germline ends. Germline-derived CDR1 and CDR2 are KGHDR and SFDVKD. The CDR3 has 13 residues. The CDR3 spells CATSEGMNQPQHF. The DNA of the CDR3 is TGTGCCACCAGCGAAGGAATGAATCAGCCCCAGCATTTT.

The chain combines TRBV27 with TRBJ1-1, with D possibly TRBD1 on 5 matching bases. In germline, CDR1 is MNHEY, CDR2 SMNVEV (reference sequence). V dropped 3 bases and J dropped 6 bases, with 17 bases sitting between them. The length of the CDR3 is 15 residues. The CDR3 DNA reads as TGTGCCAGCAGTTTTGGGGGGTTAGGGTTGGCTGAAGCTTTCTTT. This translates into CASSFGGLGLAEAFF.